This entry features one TCR beta chain sequence. V lost 7 bases to trimming and J lost 0 bases; unmatched junction nucleotides: 3. The germline V gene has CDR1 LGHDT and CDR2 YNNKEL (reference sequence). The CDR3 is 14 amino acids. The data originate from a study of blood T cell repertoires in COVID-19. Libraries were prepared by immunoSEQ multiplex PCR; TCRdb keeps only in-frame clonotypes and omits some of them. The sample contains approximately 90,000 clones, roughly 83% of which appear only once. This sequence joins TRBV3-1 (or the pseudogene TRBV3-2) and TRBJ1-3, with 7 bases matching TRBD1. The specimen sequenced was peripheral blood. This clonotype was sampled from a woman of 80 years or more with active or convalescent COVID-19. CDR3 bases: TGTGCCAGCACCACAGGGGCCTCTGGAAACACCATATATTTT. This encodes CASTTGASGNTIYF.